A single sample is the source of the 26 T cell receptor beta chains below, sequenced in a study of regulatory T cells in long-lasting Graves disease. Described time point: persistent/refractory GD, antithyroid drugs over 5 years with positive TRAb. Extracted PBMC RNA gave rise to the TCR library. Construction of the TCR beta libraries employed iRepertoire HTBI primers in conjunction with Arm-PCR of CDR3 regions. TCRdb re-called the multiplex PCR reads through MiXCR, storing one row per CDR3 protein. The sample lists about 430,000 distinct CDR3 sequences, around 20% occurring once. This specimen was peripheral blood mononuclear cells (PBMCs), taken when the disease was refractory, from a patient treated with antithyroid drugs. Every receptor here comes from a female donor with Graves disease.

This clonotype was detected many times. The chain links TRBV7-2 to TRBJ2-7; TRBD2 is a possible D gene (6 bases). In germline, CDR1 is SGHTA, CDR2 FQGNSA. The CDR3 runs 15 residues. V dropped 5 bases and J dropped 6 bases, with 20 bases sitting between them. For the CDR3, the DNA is TGTGCCAGCAGCCCACTTAGCGGTCAGCCTCTCGAGCAGTACTTC. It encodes CASSPLSGQPLEQYF. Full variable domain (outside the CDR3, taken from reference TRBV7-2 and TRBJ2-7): GAGVSQSPSNKVTEKGKDVELRCDPISGHTALYWYRQSLGQGLEFLIYFQGNSAPDKSGLPSDRFSAERTGGSVSTLTIQRTQQEDSAVYLCASSPLSGQPLEQYFGPGTRLTVT.

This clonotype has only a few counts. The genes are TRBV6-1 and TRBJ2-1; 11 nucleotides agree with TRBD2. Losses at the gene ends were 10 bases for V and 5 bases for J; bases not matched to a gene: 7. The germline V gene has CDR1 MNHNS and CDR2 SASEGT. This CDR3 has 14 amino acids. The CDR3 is CATKIAGGNNEQFF. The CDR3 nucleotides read TGTGCCACCAAGATAGCGGGAGGGAACAATGAGCAGTTCTTC.

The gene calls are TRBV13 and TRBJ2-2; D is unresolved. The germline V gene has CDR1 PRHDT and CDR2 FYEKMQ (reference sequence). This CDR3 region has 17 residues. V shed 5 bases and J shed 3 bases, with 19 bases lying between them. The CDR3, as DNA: TGTGCCAGCAGCACCTGGACGAGTACGTCGGACACCGGGGAGCTGTTTTTT. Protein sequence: CASSTWTSTSDTGELFF. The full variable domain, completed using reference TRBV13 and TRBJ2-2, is AAGVIQSPRHLIKEKRETATLKCYPIPRHDTVYWYQQGPGQDPQFLISFYEKMQSDKGSIPDRFSAQQFSDYHSELNMSSLELGDSALYFCASSTWTSTSDTGELFFGEGSRLTVL.

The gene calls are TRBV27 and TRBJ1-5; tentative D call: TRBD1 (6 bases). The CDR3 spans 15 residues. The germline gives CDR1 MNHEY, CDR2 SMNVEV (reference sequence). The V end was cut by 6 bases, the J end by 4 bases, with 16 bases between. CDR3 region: CASSELGQKNQPQHF. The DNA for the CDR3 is TGTGCCAGCAGCGAATTAGGACAGAAGAATCAGCCCCAGCATTTT.

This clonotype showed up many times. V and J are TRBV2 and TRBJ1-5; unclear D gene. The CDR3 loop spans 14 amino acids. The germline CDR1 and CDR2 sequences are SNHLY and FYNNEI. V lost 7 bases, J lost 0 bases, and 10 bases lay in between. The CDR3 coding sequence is TGTGCCAGCACCTACGAGAATAGCAATCAGCCCCAGCATTTT. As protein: CASTYENSNQPQHF.

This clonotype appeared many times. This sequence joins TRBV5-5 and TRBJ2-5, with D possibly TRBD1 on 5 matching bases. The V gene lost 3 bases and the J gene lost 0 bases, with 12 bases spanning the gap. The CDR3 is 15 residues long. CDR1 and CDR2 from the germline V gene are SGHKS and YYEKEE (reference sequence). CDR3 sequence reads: CASSSPPGHQETQYF. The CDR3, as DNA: TGTGCCAGCAGCTCCCCCCCAGGGCACCAAGAGACCCAGTACTTC.

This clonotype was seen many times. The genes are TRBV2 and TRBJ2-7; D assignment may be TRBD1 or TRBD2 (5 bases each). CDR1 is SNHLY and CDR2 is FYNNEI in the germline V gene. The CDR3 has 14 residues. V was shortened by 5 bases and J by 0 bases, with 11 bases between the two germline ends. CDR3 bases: TGTGCCAGCAGTACCGAGGGGAGCTCCTACGAGCAGTACTTC. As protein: CASSTEGSSYEQYF.

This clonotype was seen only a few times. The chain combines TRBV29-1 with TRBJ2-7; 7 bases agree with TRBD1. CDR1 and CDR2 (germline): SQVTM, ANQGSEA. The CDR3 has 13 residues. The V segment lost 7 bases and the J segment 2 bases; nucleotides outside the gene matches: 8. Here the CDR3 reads CSARQGLAYEQYF. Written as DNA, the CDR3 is TGCAGCGCACGACAGGGTCTCGCCTACGAGCAGTACTTC.

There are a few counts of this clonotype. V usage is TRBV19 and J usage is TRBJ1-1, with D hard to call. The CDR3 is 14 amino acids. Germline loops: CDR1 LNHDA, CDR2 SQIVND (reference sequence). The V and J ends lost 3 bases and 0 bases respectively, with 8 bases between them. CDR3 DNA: TGTGCCAGTAGTATCGGCCAGATGAACACTGAAGCTTTCTTT. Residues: CASSIGQMNTEAFF.

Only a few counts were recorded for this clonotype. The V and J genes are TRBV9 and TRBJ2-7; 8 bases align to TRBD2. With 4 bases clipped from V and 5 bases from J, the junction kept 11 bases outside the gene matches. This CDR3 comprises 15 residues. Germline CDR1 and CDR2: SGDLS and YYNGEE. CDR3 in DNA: TGTGCCAGCAGCAACCACCGGGAGGGCCTTAACGAGCAGTACTTC. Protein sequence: CASSNHREGLNEQYF.

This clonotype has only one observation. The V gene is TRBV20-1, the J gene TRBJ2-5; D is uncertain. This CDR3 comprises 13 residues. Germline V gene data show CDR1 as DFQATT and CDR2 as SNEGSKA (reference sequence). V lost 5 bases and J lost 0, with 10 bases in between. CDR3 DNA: TGCAGTGCTCCACGACCCCACCAAGAGACCCAGTACTTC. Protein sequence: CSAPRPHQETQYF.

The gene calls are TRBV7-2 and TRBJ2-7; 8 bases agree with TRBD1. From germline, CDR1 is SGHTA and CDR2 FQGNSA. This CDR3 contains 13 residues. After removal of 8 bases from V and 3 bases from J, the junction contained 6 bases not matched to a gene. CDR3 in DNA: TGTGCCAGCGGGGGACAGGTGGTCTACGAGCAGTACTTC. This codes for CASGGQVVYEQYF. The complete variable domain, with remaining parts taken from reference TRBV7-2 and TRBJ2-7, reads GAGVSQSPSNKVTEKGKDVELRCDPISGHTALYWYRQSLGQGLEFLIYFQGNSAPDKSGLPSDRFSAERTGGSVSTLTIQRTQQEDSAVYLCASGGQVVYEQYFGPGTRLTVT.

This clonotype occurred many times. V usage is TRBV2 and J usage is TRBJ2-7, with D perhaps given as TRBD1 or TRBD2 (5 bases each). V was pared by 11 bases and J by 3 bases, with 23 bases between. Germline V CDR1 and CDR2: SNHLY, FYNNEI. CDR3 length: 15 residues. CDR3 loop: CAGRDGTNILYEQYF. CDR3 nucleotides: TGTGCCGGCCGGGACGGAACTAATATCCTCTACGAGCAGTACTTC.

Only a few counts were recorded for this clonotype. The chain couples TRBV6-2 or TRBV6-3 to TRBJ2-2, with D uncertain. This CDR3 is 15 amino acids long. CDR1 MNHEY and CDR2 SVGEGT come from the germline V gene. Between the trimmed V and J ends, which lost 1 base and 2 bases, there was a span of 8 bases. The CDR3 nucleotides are TGTGCCAGCAGTTACTATGGTGCAAACACCGGGGAGCTGTTTTTT. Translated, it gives CASSYYGANTGELFF.

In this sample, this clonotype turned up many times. This CDR3 is CASTKGRTGTNTEAFF. The CDR3 nucleotides are TGTGCCAGCACCAAAGGCAGGACAGGAACGAACACTGAAGCTTTCTTT. The V gene is TRBV12-3 or TRBV12-4, the J gene TRBJ1-1; 7 bases map to TRBD1. Trimming took 7 bases from V and 1 from J; bases not matched to a gene: 12. The CDR3 consists of 16 residues.

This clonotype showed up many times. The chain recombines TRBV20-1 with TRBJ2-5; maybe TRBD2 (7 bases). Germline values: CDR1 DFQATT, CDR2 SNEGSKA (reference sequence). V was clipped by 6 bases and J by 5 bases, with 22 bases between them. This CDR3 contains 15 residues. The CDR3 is CSAHHGGLPIETQYF. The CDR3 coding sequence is TGCAGTGCCCACCACGGGGGGCTCCCCATTGAGACCCAGTACTTC.

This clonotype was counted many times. CDR3 bases: TGTGCCAGCAGCTTGGGCGGGGTGGCCTCGGGTGAGCAGTACTTC. As protein: CASSLGGVASGEQYF. The chain uses TRBV5-5 and TRBJ2-7, with D possibly matching TRBD2 (6 bases). The length of the CDR3 is 15 residues. From germline, CDR1 is SGHKS and CDR2 YYEKEE (reference sequence). The ends were cut back, 0 bases at V and 7 bases at J, with 17 bases in the middle. Complete variable domain (other parts from reference TRBV5-5 and TRBJ2-7): DAGVTQSPTHLIKTRGQQVTLRCSPISGHKSVSWYQQVLGQGPQFIFQYYEKEERGRGNFPDRFSARQFPNYSSELNVNALLLGDSALYLCASSLGGVASGEQYFGPGTRLTVT.

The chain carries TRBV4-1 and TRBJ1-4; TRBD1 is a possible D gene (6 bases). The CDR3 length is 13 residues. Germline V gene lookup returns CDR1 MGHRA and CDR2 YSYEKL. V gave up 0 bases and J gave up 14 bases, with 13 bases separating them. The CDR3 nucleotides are TGCGCCAGCAGCCAAGAAATAGGGGGTCGCCTGTTTTTT. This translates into CASSQEIGGRLFF.

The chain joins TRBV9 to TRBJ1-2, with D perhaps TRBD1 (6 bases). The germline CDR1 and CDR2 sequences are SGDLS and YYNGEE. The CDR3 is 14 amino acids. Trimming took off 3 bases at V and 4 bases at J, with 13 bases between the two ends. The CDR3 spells CASSAGGTRYGYTF. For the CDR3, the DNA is TGTGCCAGCAGCGCGGGGGGCACCCGCTATGGCTACACCTTC.

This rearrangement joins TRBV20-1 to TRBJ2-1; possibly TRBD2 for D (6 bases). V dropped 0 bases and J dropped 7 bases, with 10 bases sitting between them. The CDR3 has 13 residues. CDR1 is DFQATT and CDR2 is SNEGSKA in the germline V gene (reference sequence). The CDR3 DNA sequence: TGCAGTGCTAGAGATCGGAGGGGAAATGAGCAGTTCTTC. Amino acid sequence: CSARDRRGNEQFF.

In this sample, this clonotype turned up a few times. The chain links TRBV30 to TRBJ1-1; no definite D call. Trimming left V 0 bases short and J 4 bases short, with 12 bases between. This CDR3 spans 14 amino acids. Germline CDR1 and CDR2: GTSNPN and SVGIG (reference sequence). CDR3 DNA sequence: TGTGCCTGGAGTGTAAGGGCGGGCGGCACTGAAGCTTTCTTT. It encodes CAWSVRAGGTEAFF.

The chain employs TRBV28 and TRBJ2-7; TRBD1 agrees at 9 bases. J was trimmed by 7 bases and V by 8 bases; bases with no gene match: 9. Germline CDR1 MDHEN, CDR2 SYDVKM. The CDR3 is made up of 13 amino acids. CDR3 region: CASSGQGFGEQYF. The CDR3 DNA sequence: TGTGCCAGCTCGGGACAGGGTTTTGGGGAGCAGTACTTC. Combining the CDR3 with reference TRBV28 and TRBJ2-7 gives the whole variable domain DVKVTQSSRYLVKRTGEKVFLECVQDMDHENMFWYRQDPGLGLRLIYFSYDVKMKEKGDIPEGYSVSREKKERFSLILESASTNQTSMYLCASSGQGFGEQYFGPGTRLTVT.

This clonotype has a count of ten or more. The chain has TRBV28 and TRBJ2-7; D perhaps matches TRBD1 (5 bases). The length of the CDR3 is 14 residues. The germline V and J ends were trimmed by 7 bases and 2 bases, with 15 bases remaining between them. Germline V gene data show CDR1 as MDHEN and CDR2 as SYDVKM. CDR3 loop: CASTDPQGTYEQYF. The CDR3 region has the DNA TGTGCCAGCACAGACCCGCAGGGTACCTACGAGCAGTACTTC.

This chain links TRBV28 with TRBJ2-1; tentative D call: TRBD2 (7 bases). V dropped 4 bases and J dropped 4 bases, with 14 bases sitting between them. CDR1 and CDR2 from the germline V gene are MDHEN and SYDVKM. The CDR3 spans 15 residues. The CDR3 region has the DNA TGTGCCAGCAGTTCCCCGGGGGGCGCTTACAATGAGCAGTTCTTC. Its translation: CASSSPGGAYNEQFF.

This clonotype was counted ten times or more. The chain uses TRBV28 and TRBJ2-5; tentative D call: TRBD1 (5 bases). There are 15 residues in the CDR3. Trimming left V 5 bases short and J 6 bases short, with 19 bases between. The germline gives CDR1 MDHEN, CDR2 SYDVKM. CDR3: CASSTDSSGGKTQYF. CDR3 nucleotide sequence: TGTGCCAGCAGTACCGACAGCTCCGGCGGAAAGACCCAGTACTTC.

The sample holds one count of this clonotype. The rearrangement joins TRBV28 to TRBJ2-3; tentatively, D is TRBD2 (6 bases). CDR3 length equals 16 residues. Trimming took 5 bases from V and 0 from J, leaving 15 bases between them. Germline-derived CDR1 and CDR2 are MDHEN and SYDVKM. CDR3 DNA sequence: TGTGCCAGCAGTGATTTTAGCGGAACTAGCACAGATACGCAGTATTTT. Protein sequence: CASSDFSGTSTDTQYF.